The 18 T cell receptor beta chains presented below share a single source sample, sequenced in a study of blood T cell repertoires in COVID-19. TCRdb's copy holds only in-frame clones and misses some; the assay was immunoSEQ multiplex PCR. The table lists under 350,000 clones, 70% to 90% of them singletons, with 3.5% to 5.5% in the top ten. What was sequenced was peripheral blood. The source of these receptors is a man in his 60s who had recovered from COVID-19.

The V gene is TRBV5-1, the J gene TRBJ2-1, with TRBD1 matching over 11 bases. V shed 1 base, J shed 1 base, and the junction held 16 bases outside the gene matches. Germline values: CDR1 SGHRS, CDR2 YFSETQ. The CDR3 length is 21 residues. The CDR3 DNA sequence: TGCGCCAGCAGCTTGAGTTGGGGGACAGGGGGTTTGGGCCGATCCTACAATGAGCAGTTCTTC. Its protein is CASSLSWGTGGLGRSYNEQFF.

The chain employs TRBV6-5 and TRBJ2-1; the D gene is possibly TRBD1 (6 bases). The germline V and J ends were trimmed by 2 bases and 6 bases, with 17 bases remaining between them. Germline lookup yields CDR1 MNHEY and CDR2 SVGAGI. This CDR3 is 16 amino acids long. CDR3 residues: CASSYERPGDGNEQFF. The CDR3 coding sequence is TGTGCCAGCAGTTACGAGAGGCCAGGGGATGGCAATGAGCAGTTCTTC.

V is TRBV5-1 and J is TRBJ1-4, with 9 bases that match TRBD1. The CDR3 totals 16 residues. V shed 2 bases and J 0 bases; nucleotides not matched to a gene: 2. Per the germline V gene, CDR1 is SGHRS and CDR2 is YFSETQ. The CDR3 loop reads CASSLGDRATNEKLFF. CDR3 nucleotides: TGCGCCAGCAGCTTAGGGGACAGGGCAACTAATGAAAAACTGTTTTTT.

The chain couples TRBV7-8 to TRBJ2-7; D may be TRBD2 (6 bases). The CDR3 totals 17 residues. Per germline, CDR1 SGHVS and CDR2 FQNEAQ. The V gene lost 3 bases and the J gene lost 2 bases, with 20 bases spanning the gap. This CDR3 reads CASSLGVAGGITYEQYF. DNA for the CDR3: TGTGCCAGCAGCTTGGGGGTAGCTGGCGGGATTACCTACGAGCAGTACTTC.

The rearrangement joins TRBV11-2 to TRBJ2-3; TRBD2 agrees at 12 bases. Germline CDR1 is SGHAT and CDR2 is FQNNGV. The V and J ends lost 0 bases and 3 bases, in that order; junction bases with no gene match: 1. This CDR3 is built from 16 residues. The CDR3 reads CASSLELAGGTDTQYF. Here the CDR3 DNA reads TGTGCCAGCAGCTTAGAGCTAGCGGGGGGGACAGATACGCAGTATTTT.

J is TRBJ2-7 and V is TRBV6-5; TRBD2 is a possible D gene (6 bases). Looked up from germline, CDR1 is MNHEY and CDR2 is SVGAGI. V lost 10 bases, J lost 3 bases, and 13 bases lay in between. This CDR3 comprises 12 residues. CDR3 DNA: TGTGCCACGAGGACGGGGGTCTACGAGCAGTACTTC. It is translated as CATRTGVYEQYF.

This chain connects TRBV7-9 to TRBJ1-5; D call uncertain. The germline V and J ends were trimmed by 5 bases and 2 bases, with 7 bases remaining between them. CDR1 is SEHNR, CDR2 FQNEAQ, per germline (reference sequence). This CDR3 contains 13 residues. This CDR3 is CASSGDGNQPQHF. CDR3 nucleotides: TGTGCCAGCAGCGGAGACGGCAATCAGCCCCAGCATTTT.

This clone has just one count. The chain has TRBV7-2 and TRBJ2-2, with 11 bases that match TRBD2. Trimming cost V 8 bases and J 1 base; bases outside gene matches: 6. The CDR3 extends over 16 amino acids. The germline CDR1 and CDR2 sequences are SGHTA and FQGNSA. CDR3 sequence reads: CASLLLAGENTGELFF. CDR3 nucleotides: TGTGCCAGCTTGTTACTAGCGGGGGAGAACACCGGGGAGCTGTTTTTT.

The rearrangement uses TRBV11-2 and TRBJ2-1, with 7 positions matching TRBD1. CDR1 SGHAT and CDR2 FQNNGV come from the germline V gene. After removal of 5 bases from V and 5 bases from J, the junction contained 3 bases not matched to a gene. The CDR3 totals 13 residues. CDR3 amino acids: CASSQTGDNEQFF. The CDR3 bases are TGTGCCAGCAGCCAAACAGGGGACAATGAGCAGTTCTTC.

Ten or more counts support this clone. The genes are TRBV7-6 and TRBJ2-7; TRBD2 aligns across 8 bases. Germline lookup yields CDR1 SGHVS and CDR2 FNYEAQ. This CDR3 is 16 amino acids long. With 6 bases clipped from V and 4 bases from J, the junction kept 14 bases outside the gene matches. The CDR3 coding sequence is TGTGCCAGCAGTCCAGTCAGCCGGGGGGGCCGGTACGAGCAGTACTTC. Residues: CASSPVSRGGRYEQYF.

The V and J genes are TRBV19 and TRBJ2-3; TRBD1 is a possible D gene (5 bases). V lost 9 bases, J lost 2 bases, and 9 bases lay in between. Germline CDR1 reads LNHDA; CDR2 reads SQIVND (reference sequence). CDR3 length: 12 amino acids. The CDR3 DNA follows: TGTGCCAGCAGACAGAACACAGATACGCAGTATTTT. Amino acids: CASRQNTDTQYF.

The gene calls are TRBV27 and TRBJ1-6, with D possibly TRBD1 on 5 matching bases. Trimming shortened V by 8 bases and J by 7 bases, and 18 bases separated the two germline ends. The CDR3 is made up of 15 amino acids. Per germline, CDR1 MNHEY and CDR2 SMNVEV (reference sequence). CDR3: CASAGGGRGNSPLHF. DNA of the CDR3: TGTGCCAGCGCCGGGGGGGGACGGGGAAATTCACCCCTCCACTTT.

The V gene is TRBV5-1, the J gene TRBJ1-5; a weak D match, TRBD1 (6 bases). Germline CDR1 and CDR2: SGHRS and YFSETQ. The CDR3 is made up of 23 amino acids. With 4 bases removed from V and 4 bases from J, the gap between germline ends came to 39 bases. The CDR3 loop is CASSRNPTGGSRVIALRNQPQHF. CDR3 coding DNA: TGCGCCAGCAGCCGTAACCCAACTGGGGGCAGTAGGGTGATAGCATTGCGGAATCAGCCCCAGCATTTT. Complete variable domain (other parts from reference TRBV5-1 and TRBJ1-5): KAGVTQTPRYLIKTRGQQVTLSCSPISGHRSVSWYQQTPGQGLQFLFEYFSETQRNKGNFPGRFSGRQFSNSRSEMNVSTLELGDSALYLCASSRNPTGGSRVIALRNQPQHFGDGTRLSIL.

V is TRBV27 and J is TRBJ1-5, with TRBD1 identical over 8 bases. This CDR3 is built from 15 residues. The germline V gene has CDR1 MNHEY and CDR2 SMNVEV (reference sequence). V lost 5 bases to trimming and J lost 0 bases; unmatched junction nucleotides: 3. CDR3 in DNA: TGTGCCAGCAGTGCGACAGGGGATAGCAATCAGCCCCAGCATTTT. Translation gives CASSATGDSNQPQHF.

This chain connects TRBV7-6 to TRBJ1-6; 10 nucleotides agree with TRBD1. The germline V gene encodes CDR1 SGHVS and CDR2 FNYEAQ. The CDR3 spans 17 residues. With V trimmed by 5 bases and J by 7 bases, 11 bases remained unmatched. The chain's CDR3 is CASSASIGQGVNSPLHF. The CDR3 DNA sequence: TGTGCCAGCAGCGCGAGTATAGGACAGGGGGTCAATTCACCCCTCCACTTT.

This rearrangement joins TRBV5-1 to TRBJ2-5; possibly TRBD1 for D (5 bases). The V gene's germline CDR1 is SGHRS and CDR2 YFSETQ. The CDR3 sequence is 15 residues long. V was clipped by 4 bases and J by 1 base, with 14 bases between them. The CDR3 loop reads CASSMTQAIQETQYF. CDR3 nucleotides: TGCGCCAGCAGCATGACACAGGCTATCCAAGAGACCCAGTACTTC.

V is TRBV18 and J is TRBJ2-1, with D perhaps matching TRBD2 (7 bases). This CDR3 has 23 residues. Germline V gene lookup returns CDR1 KGHSH and CDR2 LQKENI. V lost 2 bases to trimming and J lost 0 bases, with 32 bases between them. The CDR3 DNA reads TGTGCCAGCTCACCAAGCCCAGGCTGGGGGGGCGGACTAAGCGGCCGCTCCTACAATGAGCAGTTCTTC. Protein product: CASSPSPGWGGGLSGRSYNEQFF.

The rearrangement links TRBV11-2 to TRBJ2-3; D gene uncertain. The V gene's germline CDR1 is SGHAT and CDR2 FQNNGV. The germline V and J ends were trimmed by 0 bases and 2 bases, with 15 bases remaining between them. The CDR3 loop spans 17 amino acids. This CDR3 reads CASSLDLGPGNTDTQYF. The CDR3 nucleotides are TGTGCCAGCAGCTTAGATCTCGGCCCGGGTAACACAGATACGCAGTATTTT.